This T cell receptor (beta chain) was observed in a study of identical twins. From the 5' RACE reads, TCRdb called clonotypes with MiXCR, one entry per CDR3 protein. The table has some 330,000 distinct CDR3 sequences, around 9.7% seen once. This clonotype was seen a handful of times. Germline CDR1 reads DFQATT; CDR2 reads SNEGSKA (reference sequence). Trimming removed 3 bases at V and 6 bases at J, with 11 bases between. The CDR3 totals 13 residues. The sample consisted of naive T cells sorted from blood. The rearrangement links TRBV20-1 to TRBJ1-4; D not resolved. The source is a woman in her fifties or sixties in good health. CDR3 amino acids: CSASPSWDEKLFF. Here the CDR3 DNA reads TGCAGTGCTAGTCCCAGTTGGGATGAAAAACTGTTTTTT.